This passage covers 20 T cell receptor beta chains from one sample sequenced in a study of blood T cell repertoires in COVID-19. Here immunoSEQ multiplex PCR was the method, and the copy in TCRdb shows in-frame clones only, minus some. The repertoire holds 140,000 or so clones, with 87% as singletons. Sequencing input: peripheral blood. These receptor sequences come from a woman aged 45 to 65 with acute or convalescent COVID-19.

Comments on this clone: In the same sample, other DNA sequences code for this CDR3. This chain uses TRBV27 with TRBJ2-7, with TRBD1 as a possible D gene (6 bases). CDR1 and CDR2 (germline): MNHEY, SMNVEV (reference sequence). The V and J ends lost 1 base and 0 bases respectively, with 7 bases between them. The CDR3 runs 14 residues. The CDR3 reads CASSLYRDSYEQYF. The CDR3 coding sequence is TGTGCCAGCAGTTTATACAGGGACTCCTACGAGCAGTACTTC.

In this sample, this clone turned up once. This chain connects TRBV19 to TRBJ2-7; perhaps TRBD1 as D (6 bases). V dropped 4 bases and J dropped 3 bases, with 16 bases sitting between them. The CDR3 sequence is 15 residues long. Germline CDR1 is LNHDA and CDR2 is SQIVND (reference sequence). DNA of the CDR3: TGTGCCAGTAGTACCTATTTCAGGGGCCACTACGAGCAGTACTTC. It translates to CASSTYFRGHYEQYF. Full variable domain (remainder filled in from reference TRBV19 and TRBJ2-7): DGGITQSPKYLFRKEGQNVTLSCEQNLNHDAMYWYRQDPGQGLRLIYYSQIVNDFQKGDIAEGYSVSREKKESFPLTVTSAQKNPTAFYLCASSTYFRGHYEQYFGPGTRLTVT.

This clone was found a few times. This sequence joins TRBV9 and TRBJ2-7; TRBD2 matches at 11 bases. The germline V gene encodes CDR1 SGDLS and CDR2 YYNGEE. CDR3 length: 15 amino acids. V trimming: 0 bases; J trimming: 3 bases; junction bases outside the gene matches: 2. This CDR3 reads CASSVAGTSGYEQYF. In DNA, the CDR3 is TGTGCCAGCAGCGTAGCCGGGACTAGCGGCTACGAGCAGTACTTC.

V and J are TRBV2 and TRBJ1-4, with 10 nucleotides matching TRBD1. Germline V gene sequence: CDR1 SNHLY, CDR2 FYNNEI. This CDR3 comprises 15 residues. V shed 4 bases, J shed 6 bases, and the junction held 5 bases outside the gene matches. The CDR3 loop is CASSVYGTGDEKLFF. CDR3 DNA: TGTGCCAGCAGTGTATACGGGACAGGGGATGAAAAACTGTTTTTT.

This rearrangement joins TRBV12-3 or TRBV12-4 to TRBJ1-2; weak D call: TRBD1 (5 bases). V dropped 3 bases and J dropped 8 bases, with 7 bases sitting between them. This CDR3 is built from 11 residues. The CDR3 nucleotides are TGTGCCAGCAGTTTTGCAGGGGGCTACACCTTC. Protein sequence: CASSFAGGYTF.

V is TRBV20-1 and J is TRBJ1-4; D uncertain. Germline lookup yields CDR1 DFQATT and CDR2 SNEGSKA (reference sequence). V was trimmed by 5 bases and J by 7 bases, leaving 8 bases between them. The CDR3 length is 11 residues. CDR3 nucleotide sequence: TGCAGTGCTGACAACGTTGAAAAACTGTTTTTT. It translates to CSADNVEKLFF.

V gene TRBV19 combines with J gene TRBJ1-1, with 10 bases lining up with TRBD1. The CDR3 is made up of 12 amino acids. Per germline, CDR1 LNHDA and CDR2 SQIVND (reference sequence). V dropped 9 bases and J dropped 5; count of bases not matched to a gene: 3. The CDR3 sequence: CASWTGGTEAFF. In DNA form, the CDR3 reads TGTGCCAGCTGGACAGGGGGGACTGAAGCTTTCTTT.

This chain uses TRBV12-3 or TRBV12-4 with TRBJ1-1; D perhaps matches TRBD1 (5 bases). The CDR3 has 13 amino acids. Trimming pared 4 bases from V and 5 bases from J, leaving 11 bases between. The CDR3 DNA sequence: TGTGCCAGCAGTTCGGGGGAGAGGACTGAAGCTTTCTTT. Translated: CASSSGERTEAFF.

The CDR3 DNA sequence: TGTGCCAGCTCACTGACTAGCGGGAGGGCCCTCGATGAGCAGTTCTTC. Translating it yields CASSLTSGRALDEQFF. The V call is TRBV18, the J call TRBJ2-1; TRBD2 matches 14 bases. Germline lookup yields CDR1 KGHSH and CDR2 LQKENI. CDR3 length: 16 amino acids. V gave up 4 bases and J gave up 8 bases; unmatched junction bases: 7.

The chain links TRBV7-3 to TRBJ2-2, with a weak D call TRBD2 (5 bases). Per germline, CDR1 SGHTA and CDR2 FQGTGA. The germline V and J ends were trimmed by 2 bases and 11 bases, with 15 bases remaining between them. The CDR3 contains 14 residues. This CDR3 reads CASSLGGGPSELFF. The CDR3 coding sequence is TGTGCCAGCAGCTTAGGTGGCGGGCCGTCAGAGCTGTTTTTT.

The chain couples TRBV4-2 to TRBJ1-1; D is possibly TRBD1 (6 bases). The CDR3 is made up of 17 amino acids. CDR1 is LGHNA, CDR2 YNFKEQ, per germline. The V end lost 5 bases, the J end lost 4 bases, and 23 bases lay between the germline ends. The CDR3 protein is CASSEGHGARGVTEAFF. The CDR3 DNA reads TGTGCCAGCAGCGAAGGTCATGGTGCCAGGGGAGTCACTGAAGCTTTCTTT.

This clone has more than one count but fewer than ten. This chain connects TRBV6-4 to TRBJ1-5, with 8 bases fitting TRBD1. This CDR3 has 15 amino acids. Trimming cost V 6 bases and J 6 bases; bases outside gene matches: 10. CDR1 is MRHNA and CDR2 is SNTAGT in the germline V gene. In nucleotides, the CDR3 is TGTGCCAGCAGCCCGGACAGGGTGGGCGGTCAGCCCCAGCATTTT. It specifies CASSPDRVGGQPQHF.

V usage is TRBV11-2 and J usage is TRBJ1-2; no clear D. The CDR3 consists of 16 residues. Per the germline V gene, CDR1 is SGHAT and CDR2 is FQNNGV. V shed 5 bases and J shed 4 bases, with 20 bases lying between them. This chain's CDR3 is CASSPRLAGEGYGYTF. The CDR3 DNA reads TGTGCCAGCAGCCCGAGACTGGCCGGGGAAGGCTATGGCTACACCTTC.

V and J are TRBV12-5 and TRBJ2-1; maybe TRBD1 (6 bases). CDR1 is LGHNT, CDR2 FRNRAP, per germline. The CDR3 is 14 residues long. V lost 4 bases, J lost 4 bases, and 11 bases lay in between. The CDR3: CASGSRTDYNEQFF. The CDR3 DNA is TGTGCTAGTGGTTCGCGGACAGATTACAATGAGCAGTTCTTC.

This chain joins TRBV29-1 and TRBJ2-7; perhaps TRBD2 as D (5 bases). Germline CDR1 is SQVTM and CDR2 is ANQGSEA. The CDR3 runs to 12 residues. V shed 6 bases and J shed 2 bases, with 11 bases lying between them. In nucleotides, the CDR3 is TGCAGCGTGCTCCGGGAAACCTACGAGCAGTACTTC. Its translation is CSVLRETYEQYF.

This chain links TRBV10-1 with TRBJ2-1; no clear D gene. This CDR3 has 12 residues. Trimming removed 1 base from V and 8 bases from J, with 6 bases in between. Germline V gene lookup returns CDR1 WNHNN and CDR2 SYGVQD (reference sequence). The CDR3 DNA reads as TGCGCCAGCAGTGAGTTCCAGGATGAGCAGTTCTTC. Encoded protein: CASSEFQDEQFF.

The V call is TRBV28, the J call TRBJ2-3; 10 bases align to TRBD1. V lost 4 bases and J lost 5; bases outside the gene matches: 6. CDR3 length: 15 amino acids. The germline V gene encodes CDR1 MDHEN and CDR2 SYDVKM. CDR3 DNA: TGTGCCAGCAGTTACTGGACAGGGGGTGGAGATACGCAGTATTTT. This translates into CASSYWTGGGDTQYF.

The V and J genes are TRBV30 and TRBJ1-2; 9 nucleotides match TRBD1. CDR3 size: 14 residues. V was pared by 7 bases and J by 8 bases, with 14 bases of the junction left unmatched. Germline V gene sequence: CDR1 GTSNPN, CDR2 SVGIG (reference sequence). As DNA, the CDR3 is TGTGCCTCCGGACTTGAACAGGGGGCGCGAGGCTACACCTTC. Its translation: CASGLEQGARGYTF.

The gene calls are TRBV12-3 or TRBV12-4 and TRBJ2-2; the match to TRBD2 covers 8 bases. CDR3 size: 13 residues. J gave up 5 bases and V 5 bases, and 1 base lay outside the gene matches. CDR3 coding DNA: TGTGCCAGCAGTGGACTAGCTACCGGGGAGCTGTTTTTT. Translated, it gives CASSGLATGELFF.

Many counts were recorded for this clone. The V gene is TRBV3-1 (or the pseudogene TRBV3-2), the J gene TRBJ1-3; D gene uncertain. Looked up from germline, CDR1 is LGHDT and CDR2 is YNNKEL (reference sequence). V dropped 2 bases and J dropped 3 bases, with 11 bases sitting between them. CDR3 length: 15 amino acids. CDR3 in amino acids: CASSQQPGFGNTIYF. The CDR3 bases are TGTGCCAGCAGCCAACAACCGGGATTTGGAAACACCATATATTTT.